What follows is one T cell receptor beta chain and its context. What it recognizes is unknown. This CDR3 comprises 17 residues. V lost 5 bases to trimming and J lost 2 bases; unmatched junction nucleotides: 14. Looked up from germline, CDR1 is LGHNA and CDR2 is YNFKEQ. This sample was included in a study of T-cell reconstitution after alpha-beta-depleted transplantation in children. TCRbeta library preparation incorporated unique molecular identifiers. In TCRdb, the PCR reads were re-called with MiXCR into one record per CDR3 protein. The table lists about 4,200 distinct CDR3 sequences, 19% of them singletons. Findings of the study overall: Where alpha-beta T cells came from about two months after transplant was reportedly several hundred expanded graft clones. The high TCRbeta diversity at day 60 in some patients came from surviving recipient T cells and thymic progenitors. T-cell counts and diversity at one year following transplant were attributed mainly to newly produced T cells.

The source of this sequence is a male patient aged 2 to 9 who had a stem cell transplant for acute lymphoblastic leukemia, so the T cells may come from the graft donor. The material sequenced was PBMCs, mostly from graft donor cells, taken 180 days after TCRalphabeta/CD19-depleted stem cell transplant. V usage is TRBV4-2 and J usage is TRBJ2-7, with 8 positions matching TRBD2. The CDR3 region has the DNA TGTGCCAGCAGCGAAGCAGAAGTAGCGGGGCTCACCTACGAGCAGTACTTC. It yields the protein CASSEAEVAGLTYEQYF.